This T cell receptor (beta chain) was identified in a study of T cell repertoires in ileal Crohn's disease. Using immunoSEQ multiplex PCR, the repertoire was profiled, and TCRdb retains in-frame clones only, with some absent. The sample records about 5,300 clones, 78% being singletons. The CDR3 is made up of 15 amino acids. Trimming stripped 4 bases from V and 5 bases from J, with 17 bases between. Looked up from germline, CDR1 is MGHRA and CDR2 is YSYEKL. Regarding time point: neoterminal ileum biopsy at postoperative endoscopy, about 6 months after surgery. Material for sequencing was ileal tissue. The V gene is TRBV4-1, the J gene TRBJ1-1; D is possibly TRBD1 (6 bases). The clonotype was recovered from an adult with Crohn's disease. Written as DNA, the CDR3 is TGCGCCAGCAGCCTTGGGCCGCGGGGGCCGACTGAAGCTTTCTTT. This encodes CASSLGPRGPTEAFF.